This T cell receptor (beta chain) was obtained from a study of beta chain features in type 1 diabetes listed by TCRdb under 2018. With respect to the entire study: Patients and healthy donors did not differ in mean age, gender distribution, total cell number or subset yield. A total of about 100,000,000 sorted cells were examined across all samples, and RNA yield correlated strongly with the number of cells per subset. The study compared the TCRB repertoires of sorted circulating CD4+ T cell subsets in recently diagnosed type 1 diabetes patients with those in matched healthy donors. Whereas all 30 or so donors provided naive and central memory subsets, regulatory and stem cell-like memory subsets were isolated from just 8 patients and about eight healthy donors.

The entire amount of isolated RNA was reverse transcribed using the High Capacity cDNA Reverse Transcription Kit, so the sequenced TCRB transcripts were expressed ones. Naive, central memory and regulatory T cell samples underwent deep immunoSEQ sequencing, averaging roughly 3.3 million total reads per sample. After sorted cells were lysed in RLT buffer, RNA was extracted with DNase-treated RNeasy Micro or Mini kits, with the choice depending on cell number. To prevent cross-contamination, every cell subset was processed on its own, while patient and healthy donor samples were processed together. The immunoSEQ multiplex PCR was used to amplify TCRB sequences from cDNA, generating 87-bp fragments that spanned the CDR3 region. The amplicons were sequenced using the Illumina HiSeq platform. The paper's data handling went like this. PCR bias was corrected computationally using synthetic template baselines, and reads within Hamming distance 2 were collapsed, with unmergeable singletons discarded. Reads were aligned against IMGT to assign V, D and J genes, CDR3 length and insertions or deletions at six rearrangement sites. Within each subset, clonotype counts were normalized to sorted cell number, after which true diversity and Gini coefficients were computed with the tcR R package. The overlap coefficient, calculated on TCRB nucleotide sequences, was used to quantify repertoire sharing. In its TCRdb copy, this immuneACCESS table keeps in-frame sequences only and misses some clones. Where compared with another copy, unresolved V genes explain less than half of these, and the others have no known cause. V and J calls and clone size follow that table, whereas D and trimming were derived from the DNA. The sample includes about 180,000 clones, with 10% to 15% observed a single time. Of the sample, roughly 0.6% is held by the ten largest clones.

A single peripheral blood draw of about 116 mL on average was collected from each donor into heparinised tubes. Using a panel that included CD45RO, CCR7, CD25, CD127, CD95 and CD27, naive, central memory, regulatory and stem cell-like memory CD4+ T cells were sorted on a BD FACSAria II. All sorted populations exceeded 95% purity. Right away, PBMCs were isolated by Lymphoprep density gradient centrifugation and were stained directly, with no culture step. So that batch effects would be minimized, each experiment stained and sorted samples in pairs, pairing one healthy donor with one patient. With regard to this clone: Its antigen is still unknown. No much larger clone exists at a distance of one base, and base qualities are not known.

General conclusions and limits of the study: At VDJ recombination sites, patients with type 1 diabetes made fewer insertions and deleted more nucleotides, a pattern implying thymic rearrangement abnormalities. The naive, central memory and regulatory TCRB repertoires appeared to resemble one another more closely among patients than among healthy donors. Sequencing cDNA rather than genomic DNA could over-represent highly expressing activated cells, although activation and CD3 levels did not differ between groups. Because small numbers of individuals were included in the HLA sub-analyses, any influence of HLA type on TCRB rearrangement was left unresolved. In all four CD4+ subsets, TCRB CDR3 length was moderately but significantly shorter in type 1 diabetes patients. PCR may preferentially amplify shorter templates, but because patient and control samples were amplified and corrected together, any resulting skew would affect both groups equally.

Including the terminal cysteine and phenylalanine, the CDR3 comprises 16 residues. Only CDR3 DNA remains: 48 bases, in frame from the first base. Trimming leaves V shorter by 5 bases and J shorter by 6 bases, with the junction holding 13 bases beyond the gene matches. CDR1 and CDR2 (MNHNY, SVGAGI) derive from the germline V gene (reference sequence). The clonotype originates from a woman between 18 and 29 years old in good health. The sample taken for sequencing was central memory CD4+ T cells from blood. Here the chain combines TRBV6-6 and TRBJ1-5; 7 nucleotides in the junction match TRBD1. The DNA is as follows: TGTGCCAGCAGTGGGGCGACAGGGAGTTGGACTCAGCCCCAGCATTTT. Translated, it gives CASSGATGSWTQPQHF.